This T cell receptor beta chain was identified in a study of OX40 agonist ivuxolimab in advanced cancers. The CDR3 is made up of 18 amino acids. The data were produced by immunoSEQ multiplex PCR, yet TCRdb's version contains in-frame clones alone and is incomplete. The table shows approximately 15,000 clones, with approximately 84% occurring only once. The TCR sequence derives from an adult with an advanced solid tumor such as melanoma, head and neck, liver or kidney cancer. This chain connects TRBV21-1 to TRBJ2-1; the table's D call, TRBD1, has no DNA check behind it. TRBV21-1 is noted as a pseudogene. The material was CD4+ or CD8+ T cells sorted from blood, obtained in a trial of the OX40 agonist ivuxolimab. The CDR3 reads CASSKRTPPRGPHNEQFF. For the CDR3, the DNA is TGTGCCAGCAGCAAAAGGACCCCCCCCAGGGGCCCTCACAATGAGCAGTTCTTC.